This T cell receptor (beta chain) emerged from a study of blood T cell repertoires in COVID-19. The overall study: Nucleic acid was either cDNA or gDNA, and it came from T cells, B-cell-depleted T cells, or PBMCs.

Method: immunoSEQ multiplex PCR; TCRdb's copy keeps in-frame clones and lacks some. The sample includes about 150,000 clones, about 85% of them seen just once. This CDR3 contains 15 residues. Looked up from germline, CDR1 is MNHEY and CDR2 is SVGEGT. V was trimmed by 3 bases and J by 9 bases, leaving 18 bases between them. The sequence was collected from a man in his fifties or sixties with COVID-19, enrolled during active disease. V gene TRBV6-2 or TRBV6-3 combines with J gene TRBJ2-1; D unclear. Sequenced sample: peripheral blood. CDR3 residues: CASSYQNALLGEQFF. CDR3 DNA: TGTGCCAGCAGTTATCAAAACGCCCTACTTGGTGAGCAGTTCTTC.